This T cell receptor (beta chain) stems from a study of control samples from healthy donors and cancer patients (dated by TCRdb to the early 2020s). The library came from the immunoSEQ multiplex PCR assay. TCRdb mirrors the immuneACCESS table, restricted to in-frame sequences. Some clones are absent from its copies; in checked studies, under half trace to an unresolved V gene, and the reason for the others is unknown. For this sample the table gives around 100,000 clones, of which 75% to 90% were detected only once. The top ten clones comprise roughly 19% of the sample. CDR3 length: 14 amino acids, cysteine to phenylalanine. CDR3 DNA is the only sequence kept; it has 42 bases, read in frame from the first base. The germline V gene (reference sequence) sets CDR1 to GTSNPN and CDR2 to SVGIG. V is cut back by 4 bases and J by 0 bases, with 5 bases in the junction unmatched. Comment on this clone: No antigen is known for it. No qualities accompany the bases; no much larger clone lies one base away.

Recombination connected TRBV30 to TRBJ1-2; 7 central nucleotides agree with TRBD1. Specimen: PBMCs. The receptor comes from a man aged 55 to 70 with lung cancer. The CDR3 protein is CAWTRDRSNYGYTF. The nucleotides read TGTGCCTGGACCCGGGACAGATCTAACTATGGCTACACCTTC. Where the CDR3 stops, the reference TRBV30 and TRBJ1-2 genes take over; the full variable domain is SQTIHQWPATLVQPVGSPLSLECTVEGTSNPNLYWYRQAAGRGLQLLFYSVGIGQISSEVPQNLSASRPQDRQFILSSKKLLLSDSGFYLCAWTRDRSNYGYTFGSGTRLTVV.